The following is a T cell receptor (beta chain) sequence with its context. This sample was taken from a study of shared clonotypes between healthy human individuals. The overall study: The study drew on a couple of women and a few men aged 18 to 49 as donors.

An assay was performed, and its level was deep. The assay was immunoSEQ multiplex PCR, and TCRdb's table has in-frame clones only and misses some. The sample lists about half a million clones, roughly 85% occurring once. Donors comprised only Caucasian adults living in Nashville, Tennessee. Genomic DNA for unsorted samples, which was extracted with the QIAamp DNA Blood Mini kit, came from approximately 90 million PBMCs. CDR3 size: 15 residues. The germline gives CDR1 SGHNT, CDR2 YYREEE (reference sequence). V gave up 3 bases and J gave up 6 bases, with 16 bases separating them. The chain employs TRBV5-4 and TRBJ2-1; D is perhaps TRBD1 or TRBD2 (6 bases each). The sample comprised PBMCs. The TCR originated in a woman aged 40-49 years in good health. Some clones in this sample may be carry-over from other donors' samples. The CDR3 spells CASSWGPGAPNEQFF. The CDR3 DNA is TGTGCCAGCAGCTGGGGGCCGGGAGCCCCCAATGAGCAGTTCTTC.